This T cell receptor (beta chain) came from a study of shared clonotypes between healthy human individuals. Findings and caveats of the study: It was the non-shared clonotypes that had lower generation probabilities than clonotypes shared by all four donors. Incomplete sequencing of sorted subsets was indicated by rarefaction despite large depth. Naive subsets tended to show greater estimated richness than memory subsets.

The input for sorted-subset replicate PCRs was around 0.2 ug DNA, some 30,000 T cell genomes. Sequencing used immunoSEQ multiplex PCR; TCRdb keeps in-frame clones, though not all of them. In the table there are 1,400,000 or so clones, 98% of which are singletons. With regard to this clone: The antigen remains unidentified.

The sequenced sample consisted of naive CD4+ T cells sorted from blood. Noted subset: CD45RA+ positively selected. This receptor was identified in a man aged 25 to 40 in good health.

This CDR3 reads CASSDAPQGQETQYF. The CDR3 bases are TGTGCCAGCAGTGACGCCCCACAGGGCCAAGAGACCCAGTACTTC. V is TRBV11-2 and J is TRBJ2-5, with TRBD1 as a possible D gene (6 bases). With 6 bases removed from V and 1 base from J, the gap between germline ends came to 15 bases. This CDR3 is built from 15 residues. Germline assignment: CDR1 SGHAT and CDR2 FQNNGV.